Sequencing of this T cell receptor beta chain was carried out in a study of cytomegalovirus exposure and HLA in healthy donors. PCR primers comprised 60 Vbeta and 13 Jbeta primers. This table comes from immunoSEQ multiplex PCR, and its TCRdb copy is limited to in-frame clones, with some not included. The table includes approximately 210,000 clones, roughly 80% detected once. CDR1 is LGHNA, CDR2 YNFKEQ, per germline. The V segment lost 4 bases and the J segment 0 bases; nucleotides outside the gene matches: 6. The CDR3 covers 16 residues. The source of this sequence is a male donor in good health and CMV-seropositive. Sequences were obtained from PBMCs. V is TRBV4-2 and J is TRBJ1-1; 9 nucleotides agree with TRBD1. CDR3 amino acids: CASSLGTGQLNTEAFF. The CDR3 DNA sequence: TGTGCCAGCAGCCTTGGGACAGGGCAATTGAACACTGAAGCTTTCTTT.